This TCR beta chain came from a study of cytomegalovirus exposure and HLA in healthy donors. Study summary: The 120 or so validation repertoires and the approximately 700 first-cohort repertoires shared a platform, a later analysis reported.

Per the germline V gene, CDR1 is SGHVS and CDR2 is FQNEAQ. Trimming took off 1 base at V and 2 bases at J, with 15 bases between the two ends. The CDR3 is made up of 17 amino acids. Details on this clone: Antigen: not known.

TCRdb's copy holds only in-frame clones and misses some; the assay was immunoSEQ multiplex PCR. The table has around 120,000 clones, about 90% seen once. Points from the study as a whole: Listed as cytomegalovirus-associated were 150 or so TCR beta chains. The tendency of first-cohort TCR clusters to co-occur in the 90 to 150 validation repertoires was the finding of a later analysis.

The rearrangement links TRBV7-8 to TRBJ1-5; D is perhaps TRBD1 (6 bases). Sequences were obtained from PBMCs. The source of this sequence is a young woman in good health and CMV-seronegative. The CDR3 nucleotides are TGTGCCAGCAGCTTAGTTGGCCGGACAGTTGGCAATCAGCCCCAGCATTTT. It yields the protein CASSLVGRTVGNQPQHF.